The text below deals with one T cell receptor (beta chain). In the source study's methods: The assay estimated nucleated cells by amplifying reference gene primers. The protocol was immunoSEQ multiplex PCR, while the TCRdb copy is restricted to in-frame clones and leaves out a portion. Clone size and V and J calls were adopted from that table, with D and trimming inferred from the DNA. The sample contains over 200,000 clones, 80% to 85% of which appear only once. The sample originates from a study of blood T cell repertoires in COVID-19. Study details: Some COVID-19 samples were acute and others convalescent; all came from the United States, Italy and Spain. In each case, the material was cDNA or gDNA derived from T cells, B-cell-depleted T cells, or PBMCs.

Losses at the gene ends were 6 bases for V and 4 bases for J; bases not matched to a gene: 5. Per the germline V gene, CDR1 is SGDLS and CDR2 is YYNGEE. The CDR3 length is 13 residues. The gene calls are TRBV9 and TRBJ1-1; 8 bases fit TRBD1. Sequencing was done on a sample of peripheral blood. This clonotype originated in an elderly woman with active or convalescent COVID-19. The CDR3 is CASTPQGGTEAFF. In nucleotides, the CDR3 is TGTGCCAGCACCCCACAGGGGGGCACTGAAGCTTTCTTT.